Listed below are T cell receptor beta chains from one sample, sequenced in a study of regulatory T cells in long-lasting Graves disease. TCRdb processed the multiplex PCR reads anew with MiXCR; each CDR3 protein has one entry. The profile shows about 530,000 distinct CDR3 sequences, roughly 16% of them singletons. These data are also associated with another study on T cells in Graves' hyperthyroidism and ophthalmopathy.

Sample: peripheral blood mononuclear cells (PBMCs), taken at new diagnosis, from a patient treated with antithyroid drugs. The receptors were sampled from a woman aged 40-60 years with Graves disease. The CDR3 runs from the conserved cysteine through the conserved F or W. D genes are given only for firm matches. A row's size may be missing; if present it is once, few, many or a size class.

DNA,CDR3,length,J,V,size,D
TGCGCCAGCAGCTTGGAATTGGGTAATTCACCCCTCCACTTT,CASSLELGNSPLHF,14,TRBJ1-6,TRBV5-1,.,.
TGTGCCAGCAGCGGGGACAGGGGGACGAACACCGGGGAGCTGTTTTTT,CASSGDRGTNTGELFF,16,TRBJ2-2,TRBV9,few,TRBD1
TGTGCCAGCAGCTTGGGACTAGCTCCCCCAGATACGCAGTATTTT,CASSLGLAPPDTQYF,15,TRBJ2-3,TRBV2,few,TRBD2
TGCGCCAGCAGCTTCCCCCGGGACGGGTCCTCCTACGAGCAGTACTTC,CASSFPRDGSSYEQYF,16,TRBJ2-7,TRBV5-1,many,.
TGTGCCAGCAGTCGACAGGACCTGCTGAACACTGAAGCTTTCTTT,CASSRQDLLNTEAFF,15,TRBJ1-1,TRBV6-1,many,.
TGTGCCAGCAGTTACAACGGAGTTGCTGGAAACACCATATATTTT,CASSYNGVAGNTIYF,15,TRBJ1-3,TRBV6-5,many,.
TGTGCCAGCAGTTCCAACAGGGTTGAACACGGCCAAGAGACCCAGTACTTC,CASSSNRVEHGQETQYF,17,TRBJ2-5,TRBV12-3/TRBV12-4,few,.
TGTGCCAGCAGCCACTCAGATACGCAGTATTTT,CASSHSDTQYF,11,TRBJ2-3,TRBV3-1,many,.
TGTGCCATCAGTGAGTACCGCACAGATACGCAGTATTTT,CAISEYRTDTQYF,13,TRBJ2-3,TRBV10-3,many,.
TGTGCCAGCAGTGGGGACTTCTACGAGCAGTACTTC,CASSGDFYEQYF,12,TRBJ2-7,TRBV12-3/TRBV12-4,many,.
TGTGCCAGCAGTAACATACCATCGGGGGCAGGATCCACTGAAGCTTTCTTT,CASSNIPSGAGSTEAFF,17,TRBJ1-1,TRBV12-3/TRBV12-4,many,.
TGTGCCAGCAGTCACGGACAGGGTGATCAGCCCCAGCATTTT,CASSHGQGDQPQHF,14,TRBJ1-5,TRBV12-3/TRBV12-4,many,TRBD1
TGTGCCTGGAGTGTACGGGAACAGGGAAACACCATATATTTT,CAWSVREQGNTIYF,14,TRBJ1-3,TRBV30,few,.
TGTGCCAGCGCACTGTTAAGGAGCAATCAGCCCCAGCATTTT,CASALLRSNQPQHF,14,TRBJ1-5,TRBV2,many,.
TGTGCCAGCAGTCCCCGACGGCCCAATCAGCCCCAGCATTTT,CASSPRRPNQPQHF,14,TRBJ1-5,TRBV12-3/TRBV12-4,many,.
TGCGCCAGCAGCGATGACAGGGCGGGGAACACTGAAGCTTTCTTT,CASSDDRAGNTEAFF,15,TRBJ1-1,TRBV5-1,few,TRBD1
TGCAGTGCTAGAGATCATCCAGATACGCAGTATTTT,CSARDHPDTQYF,12,TRBJ2-3,TRBV20-1,.,.
TGTGCCAGTTCGGTGCGGGGGGCCTTCACAGATACGCAGTATTTT,CASSVRGAFTDTQYF,15,TRBJ2-3,TRBV11-2,many,TRBD2
TGTGCCAGCAGTGAAGTGGACCTAAGGAACGAAAAACTGTTTTTT,CASSEVDLRNEKLFF,15,TRBJ1-4,TRBV2,many,.